The 9 T cell receptor beta chains below all came from one sample that was sequenced in a study of blood T cell repertoires in COVID-19. The repertoire was sequenced with immunoSEQ multiplex PCR; TCRdb's copy has only in-frame clones and lacks some. The sample holds hundreds of thousands of clones; approximately 81% are singletons and the top ten take 18%. Source material: PBMCs or T cells enriched from blood (not recorded which). These receptors were taken from a man between 40 and 49 years old who had recovered from COVID-19.

CDR3 loop: CASSLVSLAGVEQYF. DNA for the CDR3: TGTGCCAGCAGCTTAGTATCCCTAGCGGGAGTCGAGCAGTACTTC. The chain carries TRBV7-9 and TRBJ2-7; 10 bases fit TRBD2. CDR1 and CDR2 (germline): SEHNR, FQNEAQ (reference sequence). V dropped 1 base and J dropped 6; count of bases not matched to a gene: 6. The CDR3 runs 15 residues.

The V gene is TRBV5-1, the J gene TRBJ2-2; D unclear. The CDR3 is 14 residues long. Germline CDR1 is SGHRS and CDR2 is YFSETQ. V lost 5 bases and J 0 bases, leaving 8 bases between the germline ends. This chain's CDR3 is CASSETTNTGELFF. The CDR3 DNA reads as TGCGCCAGCAGTGAGACAACGAACACCGGGGAGCTGTTTTTT.

This chain uses TRBV3-1 (or the pseudogene TRBV3-2) with TRBJ2-5; 7 bases agree with TRBD1. Trimming cost V 2 bases and J 5 bases; bases outside gene matches: 11. This CDR3 region has 16 residues. Germline V gene lookup returns CDR1 LGHDT and CDR2 YNNKEL (reference sequence). CDR3 nucleotides: TGTGCCAGCAGCCAATCGACAGGGTCAAGTTGGGAGACCCAGTACTTC. Its translation: CASSQSTGSSWETQYF.

This clone was found a few times. The rearrangement joins TRBV2 to TRBJ2-7; D perhaps matches TRBD2 (5 bases). This CDR3 region has 12 residues. V gave up 6 bases and J gave up 7 bases, with 13 bases separating them. From germline, CDR1 is SNHLY and CDR2 FYNNEI. CDR3 sequence reads: CASRRTDGEQYF. In DNA, the CDR3 is TGTGCCAGCAGGAGGACTGATGGAGAGCAGTACTTC.

This clone showed up just once. This chain connects TRBV3-1 (or the pseudogene TRBV3-2) to TRBJ1-1; D remains ambiguous. Trimming left V 6 bases short and J 4 bases short, with 21 bases between. This CDR3 spans 16 amino acids. Germline V CDR1 and CDR2: LGHDT, YNNKEL (reference sequence). CDR3 region: CASRIGPNNAGTEAFF. The CDR3 DNA is TGTGCCAGCAGAATCGGACCAAACAACGCGGGCACTGAAGCTTTCTTT.

The genes are TRBV11-3 and TRBJ2-1; 8 bases line up with TRBD1. From germline, CDR1 is SGHNT and CDR2 YENEEA. This CDR3 has 15 residues. J gave up 4 bases and V 2 bases, and 4 bases lay outside the gene matches. The CDR3 DNA is TGTGCCAGCAGCTTATCCAGGGGGCAATACAATGAGCAGTTCTTC. This translates into CASSLSRGQYNEQFF.

The rearrangement joins TRBV4-1 to TRBJ1-6; 7 nucleotides align to TRBD1. Per germline, CDR1 MGHRA and CDR2 YSYEKL. The CDR3 covers 16 residues. Trimming at V came to 2 bases and at J to 7 bases, leaving 8 bases not matched to a gene. DNA for the CDR3: TGCGCCAGCAGCCAAACCCTGACAGGGACGAATTCACCCCTCCACTTT. It yields the protein CASSQTLTGTNSPLHF.

J is TRBJ2-3 and V is TRBV4-1; 7 bases match TRBD1. Looked up from germline, CDR1 is MGHRA and CDR2 is YSYEKL. This CDR3 region has 12 residues. The J segment lost 10 bases and the V segment lost 6 bases, leaving 7 bases of the junction unmatched. DNA of the CDR3: TGCGCCAGCAGTCCCGCGACAGGGCCGCAGTATTTT. Its protein is CASSPATGPQYF.

This chain joins TRBV10-3 and TRBJ1-2; 10 bases agree with TRBD1. The V gene end was trimmed by 8 bases and the J gene end by 3 bases; junction bases not matched to a gene: 6. CDR3 length: 14 amino acids. Germline CDR1 is ENHRY and CDR2 is SYGVKD. CDR3 amino acids: CAIGLGTGDYGYTF. CDR3 coding DNA: TGTGCCATCGGGCTCGGGACAGGGGACTATGGCTACACCTTC.